Each of the 9 T cell receptor beta chains below was sequenced from the same sample in a study of cytomegalovirus exposure and HLA in healthy donors. Both 60 Vbeta primers and 13 Jbeta primers went into the PCR. Assay used: immunoSEQ multiplex PCR; TCRdb lists only in-frame clones, some missing. The sample includes 99,000 or so clones, over 60% of them seen just once. The sequencing sample was made of PBMCs. These receptors all stem from a woman aged 18-29 years in good health and CMV-seropositive.

V and J are TRBV30 and TRBJ2-3; D unclear. This CDR3 is 14 amino acids long. Germline CDR1 is GTSNPN and CDR2 is SVGIG (reference sequence). V shed 3 bases and J shed 4 bases, with 14 bases lying between them. In DNA form, the CDR3 reads TGTGCCTGGAGGGGTGAGGAGATCGCAGATACGCAGTATTTT. Protein product: CAWRGEEIADTQYF.

The rearrangement uses TRBV6-1 and TRBJ1-1; D is uncertain. The CDR3 is made up of 15 amino acids. Germline V gene lookup returns CDR1 MNHNS and CDR2 SASEGT. Deletions cut 7 bases from V and 0 bases from J, with 15 bases between. As DNA, the CDR3 is TGTGCCAGCACCCAGCTGAGGGATATGAACACTGAAGCTTTCTTT. Its protein is CASTQLRDMNTEAFF.

This rearrangement joins TRBV2 to TRBJ2-7; possible D gene TRBD1, 5 bases. With 5 bases removed from V and 1 base from J, the gap between germline ends came to 12 bases. CDR1 is SNHLY, CDR2 FYNNEI, per germline. The CDR3 totals 14 residues. The CDR3 is CASSMDTTSYEQYF. The CDR3, as DNA: TGTGCCAGCAGTATGGACACAACTTCCTACGAGCAGTACTTC.

A few counts support this clone. This chain joins TRBV28 and TRBJ1-2; D is ambiguous. The CDR3 contains 13 residues. The ends were cut back, 4 bases at V and 4 bases at J, with 10 bases in the middle. Germline CDR1 is MDHEN and CDR2 is SYDVKM. The CDR3 is CASSSLPFYGYTF. Here the CDR3 DNA reads TGTGCCAGCAGTTCCCTCCCGTTCTATGGCTACACCTTC.

The J gene is TRBJ2-3, the V gene TRBV18; D possibly corresponds to TRBD2 (6 bases). The CDR3 runs 14 residues. CDR1 is KGHSH and CDR2 is LQKENI in the germline V gene. The V gene lost 4 bases and the J gene lost 4 bases, with 12 bases spanning the gap. This chain's CDR3 is CASSLGASADTQYF. CDR3 sequence (DNA): TGTGCCAGCTCACTTGGGGCTAGCGCAGATACGCAGTATTTT.

The chain has TRBV9 and TRBJ2-1; 8 nucleotides match TRBD2. CDR3 length equals 19 residues. V lost 6 bases to trimming and J lost 0 bases; unmatched junction nucleotides: 17. The V gene's germline CDR1 is SGDLS and CDR2 YYNGEE. The CDR3 region has the DNA TGTGCCAGCAACAGTAGAGGGAGACTAGCGTCGAGCTCCTACAATGAGCAGTTCTTC. Its translation: CASNSRGRLASSSYNEQFF.

The chain combines TRBV6-5 with TRBJ1-1, with 9 bases matching TRBD1. CDR1 is MNHEY and CDR2 is SVGAGI in the germline V gene. This CDR3 comprises 14 residues. V lost 5 bases to trimming and J lost 5 bases; unmatched junction nucleotides: 6. The CDR3: CASSIQGAGTEAFF. CDR3 bases: TGTGCCAGCAGTATACAGGGGGCTGGGACTGAAGCTTTCTTT.

The chain couples TRBV7-2 to TRBJ2-3; maybe TRBD2 (6 bases). V gave up 5 bases and J gave up 7 bases, with 22 bases separating them. Germline V gene lookup returns CDR1 SGHTA and CDR2 FQGNSA. The CDR3 covers 16 residues. The CDR3 coding sequence is TGTGCCAGCAGCGGAGGGGTTCAGGTCTCTAGGAATACGCAGTATTTT. It translates to CASSGGVQVSRNTQYF.

V gene TRBV10-1 combines with J gene TRBJ1-1; 9 bases align to TRBD1. V lost 5 bases to trimming and J lost 3 bases; unmatched junction nucleotides: 4. Germline loops: CDR1 WNHNN, CDR2 SYGVQD (reference sequence). The CDR3 runs to 14 residues. DNA of the CDR3: TGCGCCAGCAGTAGGACAGGGGAGTACACTGAAGCTTTCTTT. It specifies CASSRTGEYTEAFF.